A single sample gave rise to the 23 T cell receptor beta chains below, sequenced in a study of blood T cells in healthy people across ages. It was with a sample-barcoded 5' primer and a J-beta primer mix that a second PCR of roughly 7 to 12 cycles was run. TCRdb reprocessed the 5' RACE reads via MiXCR and lists one record per CDR3 protein. The sample holds 700,000 or so distinct CDR3 sequences, about 43% seen once. Source material: blood. Source of these receptors: an elderly man in good health.

The rearrangement uses TRBV6-2 or TRBV6-3 and TRBJ2-3, with D possibly being TRBD1 (6 bases). CDR3 length: 15 amino acids. V was cut by 2 bases and J by 4 bases, with 13 bases left in between. The germline V gene encodes CDR1 MNHEY and CDR2 SVGEGT. CDR3 bases: TGTGCCAGCAGTTACGGGGGCAGGGCCTCAGATACGCAGTATTTT. Translating it yields CASSYGGRASDTQYF.

The genes are TRBV10-3 and TRBJ2-1, with a tentative D call TRBD1 (5 bases). This CDR3 has 17 amino acids. V was cut by 0 bases and J by 0 bases, with 12 bases left in between. CDR1 is ENHRY and CDR2 is SYGVKD in the germline V gene. The CDR3 region has the DNA TGTGCCATCAGTGAGTCGACTCGACAGAGCTCCTACAATGAGCAGTTCTTC. The encoded protein is CAISESTRQSSYNEQFF.

The chain joins TRBV20-1 to TRBJ1-1, with 7 bases fitting TRBD1. This CDR3 region has 14 residues. V lost 0 bases and J lost 6; bases outside the gene matches: 7. From germline, CDR1 is DFQATT and CDR2 SNEGSKA (reference sequence). The CDR3 coding sequence is TGCAGTGCTAGAGACCCCAGGGGGATTTCTGAAGCTTTCTTT. It codes for CSARDPRGISEAFF.

The rearrangement joins TRBV29-1 to TRBJ2-7; unclear D gene. Trimming shortened V by 6 bases and J by 6 bases, and 18 bases separated the two germline ends. CDR3 length: 13 amino acids. Per germline, CDR1 SQVTM and CDR2 ANQGSEA. In DNA form, the CDR3 reads TGCAGCGTCTCCGACCGGGTAGTAGGCGAGCAGTACTTC. Translating it yields CSVSDRVVGEQYF.

This clonotype was counted a few times. This sequence joins TRBV5-1 and TRBJ2-5; 7 bases are a match to TRBD1. There are 15 residues in the CDR3. CDR1 is SGHRS and CDR2 is YFSETQ in the germline V gene. Trimming at V came to 0 bases and at J to 4 bases, leaving 6 bases not matched to a gene. The CDR3 reads CASSLEFNRGETQYF. For the CDR3, the DNA is TGCGCCAGCAGCTTGGAATTTAACAGGGGAGAGACCCAGTACTTC.

As regards this clonotype: A read error may account for a junction end that differs from germline. The V gene is TRBV5-5, the J gene TRBJ1-2, with a weak D call TRBD1 (6 bases). CDR3 length: 14 amino acids. Germline V CDR1 and CDR2: SGHKS, YYEKEE (reference sequence). CDR3 bases: TGTGCCTGCAGCCTAGGACAGACTAACTATGGCTACACCTTC. Translation: CACSLGQTNYGYTF. Complete variable domain (other parts from reference TRBV5-5 and TRBJ1-2): DAGVTQSPTHLIKTRGQQVTLRCSPISGHKSVSWYQQVLGQGPQFIFQYYEKEERGRGNFPDRFSARQFPNYSSELNVNALLLGDSALYLCACSLGQTNYGYTFGSGTRLTVV.

The rearrangement joins TRBV2 to TRBJ2-3; possible D gene TRBD2, 5 bases. The CDR3 runs 14 residues. CDR1 and CDR2 (germline): SNHLY, FYNNEI. V lost 4 bases, J lost 4 bases, and 12 bases lay in between. The CDR3 DNA reads as TGTGCCAGCAGTGTGGGCGGGTCCTCAGATACGCAGTATTTT. Protein product: CASSVGGSSDTQYF.

The genes are TRBV9 and TRBJ2-5; weak D call: TRBD2 (6 bases). V lost 0 bases, J lost 5 bases, and 11 bases lay in between. This CDR3 is built from 14 residues. CDR1 and CDR2 from the germline V gene are SGDLS and YYNGEE. The CDR3 sequence is CASSVEIAAETQYF. The DNA for the CDR3 is TGTGCCAGCAGCGTAGAGATAGCGGCTGAGACCCAGTACTTC.

V usage is TRBV30 and J usage is TRBJ2-7, with unresolved D. Trimming shortened V by 0 bases and J by 3 bases, and 6 bases separated the two germline ends. Germline CDR1 is GTSNPN and CDR2 is SVGIG (reference sequence). The CDR3 spans 12 residues. Here the CDR3 DNA reads TGTGCCTGGAGTGTTACCCTCTACGAGCAGTACTTC. It is translated as CAWSVTLYEQYF.

The chain combines TRBV6-2 or TRBV6-3 with TRBJ1-2; 7 bases line up with TRBD1. Germline CDR1 reads MNHEY; CDR2 reads SVGEGT. V shed 6 bases and J 4 bases; nucleotides not matched to a gene: 8. This CDR3 is 14 amino acids long. DNA of the CDR3: TGTGCCAGCAGCGGACAGGCTGCTCCCTATGGCTACACCTTC. Its protein product is CASSGQAAPYGYTF.

This clonotype was counted only a few times. V usage is TRBV27 and J usage is TRBJ1-6; D is perhaps TRBD1 (5 bases). Between the trimmed V and J ends, which lost 0 bases and 0 bases, there was a span of 9 bases. There are 17 residues in the CDR3. CDR1 and CDR2 (germline): MNHEY, SMNVEV (reference sequence). CDR3 sequence reads: CASSLSRQSSYNSPLHF. CDR3 nucleotides: TGTGCCAGCAGTTTATCGAGACAGAGCTCCTATAATTCACCCCTCCACTTT.

This clonotype was seen a few times. The chain employs TRBV6-2 or TRBV6-3 and TRBJ1-5; 7 bases line up with TRBD1. Germline values: CDR1 MNHEY, CDR2 SVGEGT. V dropped 5 bases and J dropped 7; count of bases not matched to a gene: 8. The CDR3 spans 14 residues. The CDR3 sequence is CASSQRQGRQPQHF. The CDR3 DNA is TGTGCCAGCAGTCAACGACAGGGAAGGCAGCCCCAGCATTTT.

This clonotype was picked up many times. J is TRBJ2-5 and V is TRBV7-2; 7 positions match TRBD2. Germline V gene sequence: CDR1 SGHTA, CDR2 FQGNSA. The CDR3 is 16 amino acids. After removal of 3 bases from V and 5 bases from J, the junction contained 12 bases not matched to a gene. The CDR3 nucleotides read TGTGCCAGCAGCTTGAGACCACTAGCGCCGGGGGAGACCCAGTACTTC. It yields the protein CASSLRPLAPGETQYF.

The chain employs TRBV7-2 and TRBJ1-2, with D tentatively TRBD1 (6 bases). CDR1 and CDR2 from the germline V gene are SGHTA and FQGNSA. The CDR3 contains 14 residues. With 1 base removed from V and 7 bases from J, the gap between germline ends came to 13 bases. The CDR3 is CASSLVEGVSGYTF. For the CDR3, the DNA is TGTGCCAGCAGCTTAGTTGAGGGGGTGTCTGGCTACACCTTC.

This clonotype was observed at least ten times. This rearrangement joins TRBV20-1 to TRBJ2-1; TRBD2 is a possible D gene (5 bases). CDR3 length: 14 amino acids. Germline V gene sequence: CDR1 DFQATT, CDR2 SNEGSKA (reference sequence). Trimming shortened V by 3 bases and J by 0 bases, and 9 bases separated the two germline ends. In nucleotides, the CDR3 is TGCAGTGCTAGCGGACTCAACTCCTACAATGAGCAGTTCTTC. Translating gives CSASGLNSYNEQFF.

The chain carries TRBV12-3 or TRBV12-4 and TRBJ2-2; D is perhaps TRBD2 (6 bases). V was shortened by 11 bases and J by 5 bases, with 6 bases between the two germline ends. CDR3 length: 10 residues. The CDR3 DNA reads as TGTGCCGCGGGGACCGGGGAGCTGTTTTTT. Residues: CAAGTGELFF.

This clonotype has just a few counts. V is TRBV7-2 and J is TRBJ2-5; D ambiguous. V was shortened by 5 bases and J by 1 base, with 8 bases between the two germline ends. The CDR3 consists of 13 residues. The V gene's germline CDR1 is SGHTA and CDR2 FQGNSA. CDR3 in amino acids: CASSPVPQETQYF. In nucleotides, the CDR3 is TGTGCCAGCAGCCCGGTGCCCCAAGAGACCCAGTACTTC.

This clonotype was recorded a few times. This sequence joins TRBV12-3 or TRBV12-4 and TRBJ2-4; 8 bases align to TRBD1. Near its end, the DNA agrees better with TRBJ2-7, so the J call may be wrong. CDR3 length: 15 residues. The CDR3 region is CASSPVRDRTYEQYF. The CDR3 DNA reads TGTGCCAGCAGTCCGGTAAGGGACAGGACCTACGAGCAGTACTTC.

This chain uses TRBV6-6 with TRBJ1-1; D possibly corresponds to TRBD1 (5 bases). Germline-derived CDR1 and CDR2 are MNHNY and SVGAGI (reference sequence). Deletions cut 5 bases from V and 2 bases from J, with 12 bases between. This CDR3 region has 14 residues. DNA for the CDR3: TGTGCCAGCAGTATGGACACGATCAACACTGAAGCTTTCTTT. Its translation is CASSMDTINTEAFF.

The rearrangement joins TRBV6-2 or TRBV6-3 to TRBJ1-6; 8 bases match TRBD1. V was clipped by 6 bases and J by 9 bases; unmatched bases: 10. There are 15 residues in the CDR3. Germline values: CDR1 MNHEY, CDR2 SVGEGT. The DNA of the CDR3 is TGTGCCAGCAGGCGGGACAGGACGATAGGTTCACCCCTCCACTTT. Translated: CASRRDRTIGSPLHF.

This clonotype was observed many times. V and J are TRBV5-1 and TRBJ2-1; D remains ambiguous. The CDR3 length is 12 residues. The V end lost 0 bases, the J end lost 8 bases, and 6 bases lay between the germline ends. The germline gives CDR1 SGHRS, CDR2 YFSETQ. CDR3 DNA: TGCGCCAGCAGCTTGGGGAGAGATGAGCAGTTCTTC. Its translation: CASSLGRDEQFF.

The chain couples TRBV7-2 to TRBJ2-7; 10 bases match TRBD2. V dropped 5 bases and J dropped 2; count of bases not matched to a gene: 6. This CDR3 contains 15 residues. CDR1 and CDR2 (germline): SGHTA, FQGNSA. The CDR3 protein is CASSPTSGKPYEQYF. The CDR3 region has the DNA TGTGCCAGCAGCCCCACTAGCGGGAAGCCCTACGAGCAGTACTTC.

This clonotype was observed a few times. The chain recombines TRBV6-6 with TRBJ2-3; no definite D call. V lost 11 bases and J lost 2, with 14 bases in between. The CDR3 is 13 amino acids. Germline-derived CDR1 and CDR2 are MNHNY and SVGAGI (reference sequence). The CDR3 DNA follows: TGTGCCGCGGCAACGGTAAACACAGATACGCAGTATTTT. Protein sequence: CAAATVNTDTQYF.